The clone carrying this T cell receptor beta chain is a singleton in its sample. Its antigen is undetermined. The source of the sample is a study of CD8+ T cells in alopecia areata. In the study overall: Treated patients were given 5 to 10 mg oral tofacitinib twice daily. Study results and limitations: Between patients, shared TCR sequences were less clear than in mice. This was possibly due in part to HLA diversity in the patient population. Tofacitinib did not eliminate many expanded lesional clones from scalp or blood.

Unmatched junction bases numbered 6, after V lost 0 bases and J lost 6 bases. This CDR3 is built from 16 residues. Looked up from germline, CDR1 is MNHEY and CDR2 is SMNVEV (reference sequence). As to treatment: oral pan-JAK inhibitor, 5-10 mg twice daily. Following extraction, RNA underwent reverse transcription to cDNA, which served as the sequencing template. Method: immunoSEQ multiplex PCR; TCRdb's copy keeps in-frame clones and lacks some. Of 150,000 or so clones in the sample, around 58% are singletons; the top ten hold roughly 17%. Sequenced here: CD4+ T cells sorted from blood, sampled between weeks 55 and 65, from a patient treated with tofacitinib. This sequence joins TRBV27 and TRBJ1-5, with TRBD1 identical over 9 bases. The TCR comes from a human donor with alopecia areata. CDR3 sequence (DNA): TGTGCCAGCAGTTTATCTGGACAGGGGTTGAGTCAGCCCCAGCATTTT. It codes for CASSLSGQGLSQPQHF.